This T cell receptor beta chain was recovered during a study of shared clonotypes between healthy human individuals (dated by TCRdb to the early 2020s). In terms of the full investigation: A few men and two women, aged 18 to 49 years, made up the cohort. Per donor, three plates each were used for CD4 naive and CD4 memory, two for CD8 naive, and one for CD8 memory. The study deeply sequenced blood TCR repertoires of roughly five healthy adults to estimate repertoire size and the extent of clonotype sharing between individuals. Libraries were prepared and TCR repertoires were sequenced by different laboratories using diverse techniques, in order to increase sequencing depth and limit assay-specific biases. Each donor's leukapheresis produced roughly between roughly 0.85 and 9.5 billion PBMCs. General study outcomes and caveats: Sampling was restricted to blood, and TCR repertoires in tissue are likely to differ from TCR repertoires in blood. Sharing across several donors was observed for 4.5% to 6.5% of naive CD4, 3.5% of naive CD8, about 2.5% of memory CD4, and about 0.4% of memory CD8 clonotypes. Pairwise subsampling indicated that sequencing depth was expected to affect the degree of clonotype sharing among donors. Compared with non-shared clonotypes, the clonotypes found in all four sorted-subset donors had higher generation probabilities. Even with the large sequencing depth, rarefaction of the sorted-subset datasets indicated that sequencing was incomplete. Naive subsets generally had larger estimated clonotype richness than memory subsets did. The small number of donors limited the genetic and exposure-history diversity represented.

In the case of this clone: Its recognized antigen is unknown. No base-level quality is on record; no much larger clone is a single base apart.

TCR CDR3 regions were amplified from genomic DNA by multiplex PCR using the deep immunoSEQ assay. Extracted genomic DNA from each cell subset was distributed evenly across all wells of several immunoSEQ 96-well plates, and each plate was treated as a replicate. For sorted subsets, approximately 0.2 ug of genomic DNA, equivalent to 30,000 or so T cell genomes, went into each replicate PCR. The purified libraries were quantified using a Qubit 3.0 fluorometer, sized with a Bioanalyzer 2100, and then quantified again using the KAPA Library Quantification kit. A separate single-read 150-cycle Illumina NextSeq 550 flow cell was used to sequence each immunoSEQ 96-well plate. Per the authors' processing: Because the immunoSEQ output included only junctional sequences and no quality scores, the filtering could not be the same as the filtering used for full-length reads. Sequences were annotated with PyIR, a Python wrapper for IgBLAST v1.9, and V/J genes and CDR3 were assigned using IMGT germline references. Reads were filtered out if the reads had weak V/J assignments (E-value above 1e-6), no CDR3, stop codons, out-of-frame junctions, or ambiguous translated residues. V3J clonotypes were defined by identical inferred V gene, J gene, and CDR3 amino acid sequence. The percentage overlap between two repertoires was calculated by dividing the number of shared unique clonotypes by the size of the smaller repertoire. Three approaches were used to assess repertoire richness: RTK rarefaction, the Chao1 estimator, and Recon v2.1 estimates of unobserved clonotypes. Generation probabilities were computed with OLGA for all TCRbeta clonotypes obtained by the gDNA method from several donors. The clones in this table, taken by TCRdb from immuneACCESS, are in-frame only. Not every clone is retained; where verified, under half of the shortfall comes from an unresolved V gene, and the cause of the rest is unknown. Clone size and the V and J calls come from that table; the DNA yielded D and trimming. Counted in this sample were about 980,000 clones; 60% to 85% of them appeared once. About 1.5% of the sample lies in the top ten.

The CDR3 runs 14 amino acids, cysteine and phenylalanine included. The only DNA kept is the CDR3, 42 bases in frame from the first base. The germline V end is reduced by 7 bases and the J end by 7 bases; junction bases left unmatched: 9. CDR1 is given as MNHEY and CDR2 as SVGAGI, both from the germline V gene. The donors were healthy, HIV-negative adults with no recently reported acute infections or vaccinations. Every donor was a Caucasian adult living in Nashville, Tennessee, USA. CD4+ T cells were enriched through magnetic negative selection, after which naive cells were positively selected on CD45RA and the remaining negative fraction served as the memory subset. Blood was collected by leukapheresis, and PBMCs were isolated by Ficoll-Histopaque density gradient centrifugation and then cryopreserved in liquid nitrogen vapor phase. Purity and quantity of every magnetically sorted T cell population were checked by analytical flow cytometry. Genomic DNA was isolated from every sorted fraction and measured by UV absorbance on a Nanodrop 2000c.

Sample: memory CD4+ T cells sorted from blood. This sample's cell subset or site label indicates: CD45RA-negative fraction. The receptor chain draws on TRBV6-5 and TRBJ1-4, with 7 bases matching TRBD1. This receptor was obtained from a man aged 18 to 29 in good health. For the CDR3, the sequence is CASTLRGIGEKLFF. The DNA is TGTGCCAGCACCCTCAGGGGGATTGGTGAAAAACTGTTTTTT.